The 5 T cell receptor beta chains in this list originate from one sample, sequenced in a study of T cells in Graves' hyperthyroidism and ophthalmopathy. Amplified TCR beta CDR3 regions derived from RNA transcripts. Initially, a first-round RT-PCR of the TCR CDR3 employed the HTBI primer set. TCRdb reprocessed the multiplex PCR reads with MiXCR, giving one entry per CDR3 protein. This sample has fewer than 500,000 distinct CDR3 sequences, with roughly 13% found just once. Sequences were obtained from blood. These receptors originate from a man younger than 45 with Graves' hyperthyroidism that later progressed to Graves' ophthalmopathy.

The chain recombines TRBV4-1 with TRBJ2-1; 7 bases align to TRBD2. Germline CDR1 and CDR2: MGHRA and YSYEKL. The J segment lost 3 bases and the V segment lost 0 bases, leaving 2 bases of the junction unmatched. There are 15 residues in the CDR3. In DNA, the CDR3 is TGCGCCAGCAGCCAAGAGGGGGGGGACTACAATGAGCAGTTCTTC. It is translated as CASSQEGGDYNEQFF.

This chain uses TRBV19 with TRBJ2-2, with D perhaps TRBD2 (6 bases). The germline V gene has CDR1 LNHDA and CDR2 SQIVND (reference sequence). This CDR3 region has 17 residues. Trimming removed 1 base at V and 2 bases at J, with 14 bases between. In DNA, the CDR3 is TGTGCCAGTAGTATAGCGGGGCTAGCGACTAACACCGGGGAGCTGTTTTTT. Protein product: CASSIAGLATNTGELFF.

The rearrangement joins TRBV6-5 to TRBJ2-7; 10 bases agree with TRBD1. CDR3 length: 16 residues. V was clipped by 0 bases and J by 9 bases; unmatched bases: 11. Looked up from germline, CDR1 is MNHEY and CDR2 is SVGAGI. CDR3 sequence reads: CASSYSVPGTGAGQYF. Written as DNA, the CDR3 is TGTGCCAGCAGTTACTCGGTGCCAGGGACAGGGGCAGGGCAGTACTTC.

This clonotype came up a few times. The chain links TRBV7-9 to TRBJ2-7; TRBD2 matches 10 bases. V trimming: 0 bases; J trimming: 9 bases; junction bases outside the gene matches: 20. CDR3 length equals 19 residues. Germline V gene data show CDR1 as SEHNR and CDR2 as FQNEAQ (reference sequence). The CDR3 nucleotides are TGTGCCAGCAGCTTAGCGGGAAATAGCGGGGGGCCACGTGTTTCGTCGCAGTACTTC. Translation gives CASSLAGNSGGPRVSSQYF.

The rearrangement joins TRBV18 to TRBJ1-1; D uncertain. Between the trimmed V and J ends, which lost 3 bases and 7 bases, there was a span of 18 bases. Germline CDR1 and CDR2: KGHSH and LQKENI. The CDR3 has 15 residues. The DNA of the CDR3 is TGTGCCAGCTCACCGCCCGGGAATCGGTTGTTTGAAGCTTTCTTT. Amino acids: CASSPPGNRLFEAFF.